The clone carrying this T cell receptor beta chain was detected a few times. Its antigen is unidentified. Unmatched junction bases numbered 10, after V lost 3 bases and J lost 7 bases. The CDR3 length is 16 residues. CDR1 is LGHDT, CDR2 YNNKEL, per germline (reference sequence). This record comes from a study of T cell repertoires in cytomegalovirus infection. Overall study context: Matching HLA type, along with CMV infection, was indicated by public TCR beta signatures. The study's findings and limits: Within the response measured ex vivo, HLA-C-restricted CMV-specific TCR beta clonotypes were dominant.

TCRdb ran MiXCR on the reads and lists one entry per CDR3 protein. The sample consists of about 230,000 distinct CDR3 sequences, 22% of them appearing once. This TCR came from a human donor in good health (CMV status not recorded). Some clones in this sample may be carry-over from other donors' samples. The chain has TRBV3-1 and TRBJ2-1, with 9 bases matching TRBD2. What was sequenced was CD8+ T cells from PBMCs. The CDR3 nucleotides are TGTGCCAGCAGCCATTTTAGCGGGGGCCCTCCGAATGAGCAGTTCTTC. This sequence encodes CASSHFSGGPPNEQFF.